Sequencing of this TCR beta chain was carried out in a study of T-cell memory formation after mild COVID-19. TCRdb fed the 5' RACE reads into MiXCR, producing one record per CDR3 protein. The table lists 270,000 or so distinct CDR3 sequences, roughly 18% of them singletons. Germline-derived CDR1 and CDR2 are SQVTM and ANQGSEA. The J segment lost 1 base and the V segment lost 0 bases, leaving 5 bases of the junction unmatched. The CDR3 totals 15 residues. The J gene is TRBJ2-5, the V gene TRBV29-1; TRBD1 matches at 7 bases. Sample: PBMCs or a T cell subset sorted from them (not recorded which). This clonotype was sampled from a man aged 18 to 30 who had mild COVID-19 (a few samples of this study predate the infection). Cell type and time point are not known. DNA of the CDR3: TGCAGCGTTGAAGAAAGGGACAGAATCCAAGAGACCCAGTACTTC. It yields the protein CSVEERDRIQETQYF.